This is a list of T cell receptor beta chains from one sample in a study of T cell repertoires in cytomegalovirus infection. MiXCR, run by TCRdb on the reads, gives a single entry per CDR3 protein. The sample lists 450,000 to 600,000 distinct CDR3 sequences; roughly 10% were seen once. Sequenced sample: PBMCs. All receptors derive from a human donor in good health (CMV status not recorded). Some clones in this sample may be carry-over from other donors' samples. Both conserved end residues are part of each CDR3. The D gene is left open where the match is weak. Clone size is given for some rows only: seen once, a few or many times, or a class if the clone is expanded.

D: .
J: TRBJ2-1
V: TRBV20-1
size: .
DNA: TGCAGTGCTGGGGGACGGTTGAGCTCCTACAATGAGCAGTTCTTC
CDR3: CSAGGRLSSYNEQFF

D: .
J: TRBJ1-2
V: TRBV29-1
size: .
DNA: TGCAGCGTTGAAGATCCCAGGGTCGGCTACACCTTC
CDR3: CSVEDPRVGYTF

D: TRBD2
J: TRBJ2-1
V: TRBV29-1
size: many
DNA: TGCAGCGTTGAAGGAATCGGGACCTCTGGGCGGGAGGTGGTGAAAAGCTCCTACAATGAGCAGTTCTTC
CDR3: CSVEGIGTSGREVVKSSYNEQFF

D: .
J: TRBJ2-1
V: TRBV7-9
size: many
DNA: TGTGCCAGCAGCTCGATCCCTAACTACAATGAGCAGTTCTTC
CDR3: CASSSIPNYNEQFF

D: .
J: TRBJ2-6
V: TRBV19
size: few
DNA: TGTGCCAGTAAGGTGAAGGGACTTTCTATTTCTGGGGCCAACGTCCTGACTTTC
CDR3: CASKVKGLSISGANVLTF

D: .
J: TRBJ2-1
V: TRBV11-1
size: many
DNA: TGTGCCAGCAGCCCCAGGGTGAGCAATGAGCAGTTCTTC
CDR3: CASSPRVSNEQFF

D: .
J: TRBJ2-5
V: TRBV5-1
size: many
DNA: TGCGCCAGCAGCTCCCAGGTCGTCCAAGAGACCCAGTACTTC
CDR3: CASSSQVVQETQYF

D: TRBD2
J: TRBJ2-1
V: TRBV6-5
size: few
DNA: TGTGCCAGCAGCCGCGCCGGGGGGAGCTCCTACAATGAGCAGTTCTTC
CDR3: CASSRAGGSSYNEQFF

D: TRBD2
J: TRBJ2-2
V: TRBV12-3/TRBV12-4
size: many
DNA: TGTGCCAGCAGACGACTAGCGGGAGGCCCCACCGGGGAGCTGTTTTTT
CDR3: CASRRLAGGPTGELFF

D: .
J: TRBJ1-5
V: TRBV7-8
size: many
DNA: TGTGCCAGCAGCTTAGAACGCGTGCGAGGCAATCAGCCCCAGCATTTT
CDR3: CASSLERVRGNQPQHF

D: TRBD1
J: TRBJ1-3
V: TRBV7-2
size: many
DNA: TGTGCCAGCAGCTTAGTCCAGGGGGCTGGAAACACCATATATTTT
CDR3: CASSLVQGAGNTIYF

D: TRBD1
J: TRBJ1-2
V: TRBV25-1
size: .
DNA: TGTGCCAGCAGTGAGAGGACAGGGGGCGACGGTGGCTACACCTTC
CDR3: CASSERTGGDGGYTF